Listed here are 25 T cell receptor beta chains from one sample, sequenced in a study of blood T cells in healthy people across ages. Together with a sample-barcoded 5' primer, a J-beta primer mix was included in a second PCR lasting roughly 6 to 12 cycles. Each CDR3 protein is one row after TCRdb ran MiXCR on the 5' RACE reads. The table records about 2 million distinct CDR3 sequences, about 50% of them present only once. The sample was blood. The receptors derive from a woman between 35 and 50 years old in good health.

The V and J genes are TRBV29-1 and TRBJ2-1; possibly TRBD2 for D (5 bases). The CDR3 totals 14 residues. Germline V gene lookup returns CDR1 SQVTM and CDR2 ANQGSEA. V was pared by 7 bases and J by 8 bases, with 21 bases between. CDR3 sequence (DNA): TGCAGCGGTGCTTACCGGGGTTCCGGCGATGAGCAGTTCTTC. Translated, it gives CSGAYRGSGDEQFF.

The V and J genes are TRBV5-6 and TRBJ1-2; a possible D gene is TRBD1 (5 bases). From germline, CDR1 is SGHDT and CDR2 YYEEEE. Between the trimmed V and J ends, which lost 3 bases and 0 bases, there was a span of 12 bases. The CDR3 consists of 15 residues. The CDR3 coding sequence is TGTGCCAGCAGCTGGCGACAGCAGCCTAACTATGGCTACACCTTC. Translated: CASSWRQQPNYGYTF.

The J gene is TRBJ2-1, the V gene TRBV2; weak D call: TRBD2 (6 bases). V lost 7 bases to trimming and J lost 4 bases, with 23 bases between them. Germline V gene data show CDR1 as SNHLY and CDR2 as FYNNEI. The CDR3 has 17 residues. CDR3 in amino acids: CASNSLGVADFYNEQFF. CDR3 DNA sequence: TGTGCCAGCAACTCCCTGGGGGTAGCGGATTTTTACAATGAGCAGTTCTTC.

The V gene is TRBV20-1, the J gene TRBJ2-6; 7 bases match TRBD1. Unmatched junction bases numbered 17, after V lost 5 bases and J lost 4 bases. This CDR3 is 18 amino acids long. Per germline, CDR1 DFQATT and CDR2 SNEGSKA (reference sequence). The CDR3 loop reads CSAHSTGPQRGGANVLTF. The CDR3 DNA is TGCAGTGCTCATTCGACAGGGCCTCAAAGGGGGGGGGCCAACGTCCTGACTTTC.

The chain links TRBV3-1 to TRBJ1-6; D remains ambiguous. With 1 base removed from V and 8 bases from J, the gap between germline ends came to 6 bases. Germline V gives CDR1 LGHDT, CDR2 YNNKEL (reference sequence). The length of the CDR3 is 13 residues. The CDR3 DNA is TGTGCCAGCAGCCAAGGGCGTCATTCACCCCTCCACTTT. Amino acid sequence: CASSQGRHSPLHF.

This clonotype has just a few counts. This sequence may be a read error, since a much larger clone differs from it by one base. In DNA form, the CDR3 reads TGTGCCTGCAGCTTAGACAGGGTCAATGAGCAGTTCTTC. Its protein product is CACSLDRVNEQFF. The chain uses TRBV7-2 and TRBJ2-1; TRBD1 aligns across 7 bases. This CDR3 contains 13 residues. Germline V lookup: CDR1 SGHTA, CDR2 FQGNSA.

This clonotype was seen a few times. The chain recombines TRBV7-2 with TRBJ2-1; a possible D gene is TRBD2 (6 bases). CDR1 is SGHTA, CDR2 FQGNSA, per germline. The CDR3 is 15 residues long. The V end lost 6 bases, the J end lost 1 base, and 13 bases lay between the germline ends. The CDR3 region is CASSVADGSYNEQFF. The DNA of the CDR3 is TGTGCCAGCAGTGTAGCGGACGGATCCTACAATGAGCAGTTCTTC.

The gene calls are TRBV4-2 and TRBJ2-3; 14 bases fit TRBD2. CDR1 LGHNA and CDR2 YNFKEQ come from the germline V gene. Losses at the gene ends were 4 bases for V and 0 bases for J; bases not matched to a gene: 9. The CDR3 contains 19 residues. CDR3 residues: CASSPVGLAGGQSTDTQYF. The CDR3 region has the DNA TGTGCCAGCAGCCCCGTCGGACTAGCGGGGGGTCAGAGCACAGATACGCAGTATTTT.

This rearrangement joins TRBV6-6 to TRBJ2-5; D is ambiguous. This CDR3 has 16 amino acids. The V gene's germline CDR1 is MNHNY and CDR2 SVGAGI (reference sequence). V was trimmed by 0 bases and J by 0 bases, leaving 11 bases between them. CDR3 DNA: TGTGCCAGCAGTTACTCGGATCGCCAGTACCAAGAGACCCAGTACTTC. Amino acid sequence: CASSYSDRQYQETQYF.

This chain joins TRBV20-1 and TRBJ1-2, with D perhaps matching TRBD1 (6 bases). From germline, CDR1 is DFQATT and CDR2 SNEGSKA (reference sequence). V dropped 0 bases and J dropped 0 bases, with 14 bases sitting between them. The CDR3 runs to 16 residues. DNA of the CDR3: TGCAGTGCTAGAGATTCGGTCAGGGGAACTAACTATGGCTACACCTTC. Translation gives CSARDSVRGTNYGYTF.

This clonotype was observed a handful of times. The genes are TRBV20-1 and TRBJ2-7; D may correspond to TRBD1 or TRBD2 (5 bases each). The V gene lost 0 bases and the J gene lost 3 bases, with 18 bases spanning the gap. In germline, CDR1 is DFQATT, CDR2 SNEGSKA (reference sequence). The CDR3 is 16 amino acids. CDR3 DNA sequence: TGCAGTGCTAGAGATACGGGGACGCCGCCATTCTACGAGCAGTACTTC. Translated: CSARDTGTPPFYEQYF.

The rearrangement uses TRBV2 and TRBJ2-1, with 7 positions matching TRBD1. The CDR3 is made up of 13 amino acids. The J segment lost 10 bases and the V segment lost 4 bases, leaving 7 bases of the junction unmatched. Germline V gene lookup returns CDR1 SNHLY and CDR2 FYNNEI. The CDR3 protein is CASSGQGPWEQFF. DNA of the CDR3: TGTGCCAGCAGTGGACAGGGACCATGGGAGCAGTTCTTC.

This clonotype showed up just a few times. The V and J genes are TRBV7-9 and TRBJ2-5, with 13 bases identical to TRBD2. The V gene end was trimmed by 5 bases and the J gene end by 2 bases; junction bases not matched to a gene: 5. CDR1 is SEHNR, CDR2 FQNEAQ, per germline (reference sequence). CDR3 length equals 16 residues. CDR3 loop: CASSRGTSGDQETQYF. The CDR3 nucleotides read TGTGCCAGCAGCCGGGGGACTAGCGGGGATCAAGAGACCCAGTACTTC.

The chain employs TRBV13 and TRBJ2-5; D assignment may be TRBD1 or TRBD2 (6 bases each). This CDR3 has 14 residues. Trimming pared 8 bases from V and 1 base from J, leaving 14 bases between. Germline values: CDR1 PRHDT, CDR2 FYEKMQ (reference sequence). CDR3 in amino acids: CASRGQAPQETQYF. For the CDR3, the DNA is TGTGCCAGCCGGGGGCAGGCTCCCCAAGAGACCCAGTACTTC.

V and J are TRBV7-9 and TRBJ1-2; TRBD1 matches at 8 bases. This CDR3 is 14 amino acids long. The J segment lost 4 bases and the V segment lost 4 bases, leaving 5 bases of the junction unmatched. Germline loops: CDR1 SEHNR, CDR2 FQNEAQ (reference sequence). CDR3 nucleotide sequence: TGTGCCAGCAGCTACCAAGGGACAGGCTATGGCTACACCTTC. Translating it yields CASSYQGTGYGYTF.

Only a few counts were recorded for this clonotype. The chain uses TRBV7-9 and TRBJ2-5; possible D gene TRBD1, 5 bases. There are 14 residues in the CDR3. Trimming took off 6 bases at V and 2 bases at J, with 13 bases between the two ends. The germline V gene encodes CDR1 SEHNR and CDR2 FQNEAQ (reference sequence). CDR3 in amino acids: CASRVQGLQETQYF. In DNA form, the CDR3 reads TGTGCCAGCAGGGTCCAGGGATTACAAGAGACCCAGTACTTC.

The chain is built from TRBV7-2 and TRBJ2-1; D perhaps matches TRBD2 (5 bases). Germline assignment: CDR1 SGHTA and CDR2 FQGNSA. This CDR3 has 17 amino acids. V was trimmed by 3 bases and J by 2 bases, leaving 17 bases between them. The CDR3 DNA sequence: TGTGCCAGCAGCTTTTTGCCTACTAGTGGCGCCTACAATGAGCAGTTCTTC. This encodes CASSFLPTSGAYNEQFF.

V is TRBV3-1 and J is TRBJ1-2; possibly TRBD1 for D (6 bases). Germline assignment: CDR1 LGHDT and CDR2 YNNKEL (reference sequence). Deletions cut 1 base from V and 5 bases from J, with 14 bases between. This CDR3 spans 15 amino acids. As DNA, the CDR3 is TGTGCCAGCAGCCAAGGGAGGGGGGCCGGGTATGGCTACACCTTC. This encodes CASSQGRGAGYGYTF.

This clonotype was observed a few times. This chain joins TRBV20-1 and TRBJ1-5; D gene uncertain. V was clipped by 2 bases and J by 2 bases, with 7 bases between them. CDR3 length equals 13 residues. Germline V gene lookup returns CDR1 DFQATT and CDR2 SNEGSKA (reference sequence). CDR3 in DNA: TGCAGTGCTAGAACGGACGGCAATCAGCCCCAGCATTTT. As protein: CSARTDGNQPQHF.

This clonotype occurred a few times. The gene calls are TRBV18 and TRBJ1-4, with 12 nucleotides matching TRBD1. The CDR3 loop spans 16 amino acids. The junction had 7 bases not matched to a gene; V was cut back by 3 bases and J by 8 bases. Germline V gene lookup returns CDR1 KGHSH and CDR2 LQKENI. CDR3 sequence: CASSPSLGQGAEKLFF. CDR3 DNA sequence: TGTGCCAGCTCACCCTCGCTGGGACAGGGGGCCGAAAAACTGTTTTTT.

The sample holds a few counts of this clonotype. This sequence joins TRBV7-2 and TRBJ2-3; 8 bases are a match to TRBD2. J was trimmed by 4 bases and V by 5 bases; bases with no gene match: 5. CDR1 and CDR2 (germline): SGHTA, FQGNSA. The CDR3 length is 14 residues. CDR3 DNA sequence: TGTGCCAGCAGCCCGCGGGAGGCGTCAGATACGCAGTATTTT. It encodes CASSPREASDTQYF.

This chain connects TRBV27 to TRBJ1-1; D gene uncertain. The CDR3 contains 15 residues. V dropped 6 bases and J dropped 3 bases, with 17 bases sitting between them. Germline CDR1 MNHEY, CDR2 SMNVEV (reference sequence). The chain's CDR3 is CASSTLLGGYTEAFF. The CDR3 DNA reads as TGTGCCAGCAGCACATTATTAGGTGGATACACTGAAGCTTTCTTT.

The chain has TRBV7-2 and TRBJ2-3; D possibly corresponds to TRBD2 (5 bases). Germline V gene lookup returns CDR1 SGHTA and CDR2 FQGNSA. Trimming shortened V by 11 bases and J by 8 bases, and 23 bases separated the two germline ends. CDR3 length: 14 amino acids. The CDR3 region is CASMDAGGVGTQYF. CDR3 nucleotides: TGTGCCTCCATGGACGCGGGTGGGGTGGGTACGCAGTATTTT.

The DNA of the CDR3 is TGTGCCAGCAGTTACCCACAAACCTACGAGCAGTACTTC. Its translation: CASSYPQTYEQYF. The rearrangement joins TRBV6-2 or TRBV6-3 to TRBJ2-7; no definite D call. V lost 2 bases and J 2 bases, leaving 7 bases between the germline ends. The CDR3 loop spans 13 amino acids. Germline assignment: CDR1 MNHEY and CDR2 SVGEGT.

This chain joins TRBV9 and TRBJ2-1; 9 bases match TRBD1. This CDR3 contains 19 residues. Unmatched junction bases numbered 10, after V lost 0 bases and J lost 0 bases. Germline V CDR1 and CDR2: SGDLS, YYNGEE. The chain's CDR3 is CASSVALQGARSSYNEQFF. The CDR3 DNA reads as TGTGCCAGCAGCGTAGCTTTACAGGGGGCGAGGAGCTCCTACAATGAGCAGTTCTTC.